Listed here is a single T cell receptor (beta chain). The source of the sample is a study of blood T cell repertoires in COVID-19. Study as a whole: Both acute and convalescent COVID-19 samples were obtained from the United States, Italy and Spain.

Sequencing used immunoSEQ multiplex PCR; TCRdb keeps in-frame clones, though not all of them. Here the sample spans about 150,000 clones, approximately 88% being singletons. The V gene lost 4 bases and the J gene lost 3 bases, with 7 bases spanning the gap. Germline loops: CDR1 SGDLS, CDR2 YYNGEE. There are 13 residues in the CDR3. The sequencing sample was made of peripheral blood. This TCR came from a woman between 45 and 60 years old with acute or convalescent COVID-19. This rearrangement joins TRBV9 to TRBJ2-2; D remains unclear. DNA of the CDR3: TGTGCCAGCAGCACAGAGTACACCGGGGAGCTGTTTTTT. Translated: CASSTEYTGELFF. The whole variable domain, filled in from reference TRBV9 and TRBJ2-2, reads DSGVTQTPKHLITATGQRVTLRCSPRSGDLSVYWYQQSLDQGLQFLIQYYNGEERAKGNILERFSAQQFPDLHSELNLSSLELGDSALYFCASSTEYTGELFFGEGSRLTVL.